This T cell receptor beta chain was documented in a study of a mutant IDH1 vaccine in newly diagnosed glioma. CDR3 length equals 15 residues. V was shortened by 1 base and J by 5 bases, with 12 bases between the two germline ends. Germline-derived CDR1 and CDR2 are LGHNA and YNFKEQ. Only in-frame clones appear in the TCRdb table, and some are missing; sequencing was by immunoSEQ multiplex PCR. The sample shows about 65,000 clones, roughly 84% of them seen only once. A word on this clone: Its antigen is not known.

Regarding time point: week 23, last vaccination. The study gave 300 ug of mutant IDH1 20-mer peptide per vaccine dose, with topical imiquimod. The V and J genes are TRBV4-2 and TRBJ1-5; D possibly corresponds to TRBD1 (5 bases). This specimen consisted of PBMCs, obtained from a glioma patient whose treatment included an IDH1 peptide vaccine. This sequence was found in a man aged 30-40 years with glioma. As DNA, the CDR3 is TGTGCCAGCAGCCAAGGCCAGGGCGCTGATCAGCCCCAGCATTTT. It encodes CASSQGQGADQPQHF.